Below, 13 T cell receptor beta chains from the same sample are listed, as sequenced in a study of T cell responses to AZD1222 COVID-19 vaccine. Only in-frame clones appear in the TCRdb table, and some are missing; sequencing was by immunoSEQ multiplex PCR. The sample carries roughly 100,000 clones, roughly 83% recorded once. The specimen comprised peripheral blood, sampled on day 0 of AZD1222 vaccination. Receptors were obtained from an adult in good health.

This chain connects TRBV19 to TRBJ1-4; D is possibly TRBD1 (5 bases). Per the germline V gene, CDR1 is LNHDA and CDR2 is SQIVND (reference sequence). The V gene lost 5 bases and the J gene lost 0 bases, with 10 bases spanning the gap. The CDR3 length is 15 residues. Here the CDR3 reads CASSRGRATNEKLFF. DNA of the CDR3: TGTGCCAGTAGTCGGGGCAGGGCAACTAATGAAAAACTGTTTTTT.

V gene TRBV7-9 combines with J gene TRBJ1-2; 9 nucleotides agree with TRBD1. This CDR3 has 15 residues. Germline V gene data show CDR1 as SEHNR and CDR2 as FQNEAQ (reference sequence). V lost 5 bases and J lost 3; bases outside the gene matches: 7. CDR3 bases: TGTGCCAGCAGCGCCGACGGACAGGGGTACTATGGCTACACCTTC. Translating gives CASSADGQGYYGYTF.

The CDR3 DNA sequence: TGTGCCAGCAGCCCCGGGGACAGGGTGGCCACTGAAGCTTTCTTT. This codes for CASSPGDRVATEAFF. V is TRBV9 and J is TRBJ1-1; 9 bases align to TRBD1. This CDR3 spans 15 amino acids. V trimming: 4 bases; J trimming: 4 bases; junction bases outside the gene matches: 8. Germline CDR1 is SGDLS and CDR2 is YYNGEE.

This sequence joins TRBV4-3 and TRBJ2-7; D possibly corresponds to TRBD1 (6 bases). The CDR3 is made up of 13 amino acids. V was clipped by 4 bases and J by 4 bases, with 11 bases between them. CDR1 LGHNA and CDR2 YSLEER come from the germline V gene. CDR3 sequence: CASSRTQGYEQYF. The CDR3 region has the DNA TGCGCCAGCAGCCGAACACAGGGTTACGAGCAGTACTTC.

This chain links TRBV12-3 or TRBV12-4 with TRBJ2-1; perhaps TRBD1 as D (5 bases). The V and J ends lost 7 bases and 5 bases respectively, with 12 bases between them. The length of the CDR3 is 13 residues. CDR3 sequence reads: CASTMTANNEQFF. Written as DNA, the CDR3 is TGTGCCAGCACTATGACAGCGAACAATGAGCAGTTCTTC.

This rearrangement joins TRBV5-1 to TRBJ2-1; D possibly corresponds to TRBD2 (6 bases). Germline assignment: CDR1 SGHRS and CDR2 YFSETQ. The CDR3 length is 15 residues. Trimming shortened V by 0 bases and J by 6 bases, and 13 bases separated the two germline ends. The CDR3 DNA is TGCGCCAGCAGCTTGGTACTAGCAGATAGCAATGAGCAGTTCTTC. Amino acids: CASSLVLADSNEQFF.

The CDR3 spells CASSLDGRALSGNTIYF. The CDR3 coding sequence is TGTGCCAGCAGCTTAGACGGCAGGGCTCTCTCTGGAAACACCATATATTTT. The chain joins TRBV13 to TRBJ1-3, with D perhaps matching TRBD1 (5 bases). Trimming removed 1 base from V and 0 bases from J, with 13 bases in between. This CDR3 contains 17 residues. CDR1 and CDR2 (germline): PRHDT, FYEKMQ (reference sequence).

This sequence joins TRBV7-8 and TRBJ2-3; 13 nucleotides match TRBD2. The ends lost 4 bases at V and 0 bases at J; junction bases unmatched: 13. CDR3 length equals 20 residues. From germline, CDR1 is SGHVS and CDR2 FQNEAQ. The CDR3 reads CASSSGGGLAGAQSTDTQYF. CDR3 sequence (DNA): TGTGCCAGCAGCTCCGGCGGAGGACTAGCGGGAGCCCAAAGCACAGATACGCAGTATTTT.

In this sample, this clone turned up a few times. V is TRBV7-9 and J is TRBJ1-1; TRBD1 is a possible D gene (6 bases). Germline V gene sequence: CDR1 SEHNR, CDR2 FQNEAQ (reference sequence). The CDR3 contains 15 residues. The V end was cut by 4 bases, the J end by 0 bases, with 12 bases between. The CDR3, as DNA: TGTGCCAGCAGCTCGTCGGGGGGGCTGAACACTGAAGCTTTCTTT. Amino acids: CASSSSGGLNTEAFF.

This clone turned up a few times. V and J are TRBV23-1 and TRBJ1-2; a possible D gene is TRBD1 (5 bases). TRBV23-1 is an open reading frame whose function is uncertain. V lost 1 base and J lost 7, with 10 bases in between. The CDR3 is made up of 13 amino acids. The DNA of the CDR3 is TGCGCCAGCAGTCAATTGTTAGGGGTTGGCTACACCTTC. This codes for CASSQLLGVGYTF.

J is TRBJ2-1 and V is TRBV11-2; D is perhaps TRBD1 (6 bases). CDR3 length: 15 amino acids. Trimming removed 6 bases from V and 0 bases from J, with 12 bases in between. Germline-derived CDR1 and CDR2 are SGHAT and FQNNGV. The CDR3 loop reads CASRQLGASYNEQFF. The CDR3 DNA reads as TGTGCCAGCAGACAACTGGGGGCCTCCTACAATGAGCAGTTCTTC.

The chain couples TRBV6-2 or TRBV6-3 to TRBJ1-1; TRBD1 matches 8 bases. V trimming: 0 bases; J trimming: 1 base; junction bases outside the gene matches: 1. CDR1 MNHEY and CDR2 SVGEGT come from the germline V gene. This CDR3 comprises 15 residues. The CDR3 DNA follows: TGTGCCAGCAGTTACTCCGGACAGGGGAACACTGAAGCTTTCTTT. Its protein is CASSYSGQGNTEAFF.

The chain uses TRBV10-3 and TRBJ1-5; 10 nucleotides match TRBD1. The CDR3 extends over 14 amino acids. In germline, CDR1 is ENHRY, CDR2 SYGVKD. V gave up 5 bases and J gave up 5 bases; unmatched junction bases: 3. The CDR3 bases are TGTGCCATCAGTCAGACAGGGGGCGATCAGCCCCAGCATTTT. Translated, it gives CAISQTGGDQPQHF.